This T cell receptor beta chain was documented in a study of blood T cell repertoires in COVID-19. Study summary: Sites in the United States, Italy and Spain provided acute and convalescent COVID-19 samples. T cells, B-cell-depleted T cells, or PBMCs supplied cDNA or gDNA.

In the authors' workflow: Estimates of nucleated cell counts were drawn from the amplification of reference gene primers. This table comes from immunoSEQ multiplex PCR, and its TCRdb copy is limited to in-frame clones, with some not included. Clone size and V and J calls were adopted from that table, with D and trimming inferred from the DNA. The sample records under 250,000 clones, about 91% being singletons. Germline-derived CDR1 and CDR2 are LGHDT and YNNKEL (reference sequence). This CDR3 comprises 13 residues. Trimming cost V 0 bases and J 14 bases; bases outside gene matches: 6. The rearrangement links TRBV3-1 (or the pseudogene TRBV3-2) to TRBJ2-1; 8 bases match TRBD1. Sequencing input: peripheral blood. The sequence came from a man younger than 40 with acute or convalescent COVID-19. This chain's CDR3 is CASSQDPTGEEFF. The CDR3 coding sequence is TGTGCCAGCAGCCAAGACCCGACAGGGGAGGAGTTCTTC.